The 5 T cell receptor beta chains presented below share a single source sample, sequenced in a study of T cells in Graves' hyperthyroidism and ophthalmopathy (dated by TCRdb to the late 2010s). Libraries were made using multiplex PCR. Instrument used: Illumina HiSeq 2000. The TCR beta CDR3 regions were amplified from RNA transcripts. A first-round RT-PCR of the TCR CDR3 used the HTBI primer set with the Qiagen OneStep RT-PCR kit. In-frame beta chains were kept once TCRdb had trimmed the public reads at Q25 with fastp and called clones with MiXCR. CDR3 protein sequences are deduplicated, and each keeps its most common genes and DNA. The sample table contains around 200,000 distinct CDR3 sequences; only one count was recorded for around 20% of them. The top ten constitute approximately 40% of the sample. Source material: blood. The receptors here all came from a man aged 35-49 years with Graves' hyperthyroidism.

In its sample, this clonotype was seen many times. The chain joins TRBV7-8 to TRBJ1-1; D gene uncertain. V lost 6 bases, J lost 11 bases, and 16 bases lay in between. The CDR3 is 12 residues long. The germline CDR1 and CDR2 sequences are SGHVS and FQNEAQ. The CDR3 coding sequence is TGTGCCAGCAGTCTTACTCGGGAGCTGGCTTTCTTT. Protein product: CASSLTRELAFF. Based on the CDR3 plus reference TRBV7-8 and TRBJ1-1, the full variable domain is GAGVSQSPRYKVAKRGQDVALRCDPISGHVSLFWYQQALGQGPEFLTYFQNEAQLDKSGLPSDRFFAERPEGSVSTLKIQRTQQEDSAVYLCASSLTRELAFFGQGTRLTVV.

In this sample, this clonotype turned up many times. The chain links TRBV5-1 to TRBJ2-7; TRBD2 aligns across 10 bases. Germline V lookup: CDR1 SGHRS, CDR2 YFSETQ. The CDR3 consists of 16 residues. Trimming cost V 3 bases and J 0 bases; bases outside gene matches: 6. DNA of the CDR3: TGCGCCAGCAGCTCGACTCCTAGCGGGGGCTCCTACGAGCAGTACTTC. The encoded protein is CASSSTPSGGSYEQYF.

This clonotype was detected ten times or more. V is TRBV18 and J is TRBJ2-6; D is unclear. Trimming removed 8 bases at V and 1 base at J, with 6 bases between. The CDR3 runs 13 residues. CDR1 is KGHSH and CDR2 is LQKENI in the germline V gene. CDR3 DNA: TGTGCCAGCAGCAGATCTGGGGCCAACGTCCTGACTTTC. It encodes CASSRSGANVLTF.

This clonotype appeared many times. The chain couples TRBV20-1 to TRBJ2-7, with a possible D match to TRBD1 (6 bases). Germline V gene data show CDR1 as DFQATT and CDR2 as SNEGSKA (reference sequence). With 3 bases removed from V and 0 bases from J, the gap between germline ends came to 12 bases. This CDR3 contains 14 residues. The CDR3 is CSASRQVSSYEQYF. The CDR3 DNA reads TGCAGTGCTAGCCGACAGGTGAGCTCCTACGAGCAGTACTTC.

V is TRBV5-1 and J is TRBJ1-6; no definite D call. The germline gives CDR1 SGHRS, CDR2 YFSETQ. CDR3 length: 16 amino acids. V gave up 4 bases and J gave up 1 base, with 12 bases separating them. The chain's CDR3 is CASSTGWTSYNSPLHF. The CDR3, as DNA: TGCGCCAGCAGCACGGGATGGACGTCCTATAATTCACCCCTCCACTTT.